Listed here is a single T cell receptor (beta chain). No antigen is known for it. The sample's time point: baseline, week 1 (first vaccination visit). Treatment defined: pre-vaccination baseline after standard-of-care therapy. Each tumor in the donors was a new WHO grade 3 or 4 astrocytoma, IDH1-mutant and ATRX-lost. The table came from immunoSEQ multiplex PCR; TCRdb's copy has only in-frame clones and leaves some out. This sample yields around 64,000 clones, of which around 83% are seen a single time; approximately 4.2% belongs to the top ten. Germline assignment: CDR1 LGHNT and CDR2 FRNRAP. The CDR3 is 12 amino acids. V was shortened by 6 bases and J by 5 bases, with 11 bases between the two germline ends. This record comes from a study of a mutant IDH1 vaccine in newly diagnosed glioma. Study details: Patients under treatment included about 60% males and about 38% females and had a mean age of around 43 years. Earlier therapy was either radiotherapy, temozolomide, or both, and most got both. Notes on the study in general: Among patients, approximately 93% showed immune responses induced by the vaccine.

The input for sequencing was peripheral blood mononuclear cells (PBMCs), taken from a glioma patient treated with radiotherapy, temozolomide or both. This clonotype originated in a woman between 18 and 29 years old with glioma. Some clones in this sample may be carry-over from other donors' samples. The rearrangement joins TRBV12-5 to TRBJ2-7; D is unclear. The CDR3 DNA follows: TGTGCTAGTGGCCCCTTCGGTGACGAGCAGTACTTC. It encodes CASGPFGDEQYF.